A single sample gave rise to the 27 T cell receptor beta chains below, sequenced in a study of radiotherapy plus CTLA-4 blockade in lung cancer. Data came from immunoSEQ multiplex PCR; TCRdb stores just in-frame clones and leaves some out. The table has 85,000 to 90,000 clones, around nine tenths seen once. Specimen: peripheral blood, collected from a patient treated with radiotherapy plus ipilimumab. The source is a human donor with non-small cell lung cancer that progressed on radiotherapy plus ipilimumab.

This chain uses TRBV27 with TRBJ2-7; D may correspond to TRBD1 or TRBD2 (5 bases each). This CDR3 comprises 17 residues. Trimming cost V 4 bases and J 7 bases, with 26 bases left between them. CDR1 is MNHEY and CDR2 is SMNVEV in the germline V gene (reference sequence). CDR3: CASSSPNWGTNLREQYF. The CDR3 nucleotides are TGTGCCAGCAGTTCTCCCAACTGGGGGACCAACCTCCGGGAGCAGTACTTC.

This clone was seen only once. The sample has other DNA sequences that encode this CDR3 too. The rearrangement uses TRBV4-1 and TRBJ2-2, with 8 bases fitting TRBD2. The CDR3 extends over 17 amino acids. Looked up from germline, CDR1 is MGHRA and CDR2 is YSYEKL. After removal of 1 base from V and 8 bases from J, the junction contained 12 bases not matched to a gene. The CDR3 spells CASSQAPGAGGTGELFF. CDR3 in DNA: TGCGCCAGCAGCCAAGCCCCCGGGGCGGGGGGCACTGGGGAGCTGTTTTTT.

The chain couples TRBV7-9 to TRBJ2-1; possible D gene TRBD2, 5 bases. With 5 bases removed from V and 0 bases from J, the gap between germline ends came to 8 bases. This CDR3 is built from 14 residues. Germline loops: CDR1 SEHNR, CDR2 FQNEAQ (reference sequence). CDR3: CASSLSGSYNEQFF. CDR3 in DNA: TGTGCCAGCAGCCTCAGCGGCTCCTACAATGAGCAGTTCTTC.

This clone was recorded only once. The chain recombines TRBV13 with TRBJ2-5; 14 nucleotides align to TRBD2. The germline CDR1 and CDR2 sequences are PRHDT and FYEKMQ (reference sequence). V shed 5 bases and J 4 bases; nucleotides not matched to a gene: 6. This CDR3 contains 16 residues. This CDR3 is CASSTGLAGVSETQYF. The CDR3 region has the DNA TGTGCCAGCAGCACGGGACTAGCGGGGGTGTCAGAGACCCAGTACTTC.

The chain employs TRBV19 and TRBJ2-1; 10 nucleotides match TRBD2. The ends lost 3 bases at V and 7 bases at J; junction bases unmatched: 15. The CDR3 extends over 18 amino acids. In germline, CDR1 is LNHDA, CDR2 SQIVND (reference sequence). CDR3 region: CASSIQLAGPRPTNEQFF. CDR3 nucleotide sequence: TGTGCCAGTAGTATCCAACTAGCGGGACCCCGGCCAACAAATGAGCAGTTCTTC.

The chain is built from TRBV7-3 and TRBJ2-6; D may correspond to TRBD1 or TRBD2 (5 bases each). Germline V gives CDR1 SGHTA, CDR2 FQGTGA. The CDR3 has 13 amino acids. V lost 6 bases and J 6 bases, leaving 9 bases between the germline ends. The chain's CDR3 is CASSLGEANVLTF. As DNA, the CDR3 is TGTGCCAGCAGTTTGGGGGAGGCCAACGTCCTGACTTTC. Full variable domain (missing parts from reference TRBV7-3 and TRBJ2-6): GAGVSQTPSNKVTEKGKYVELRCDPISGHTALYWYRQSLGQGPEFLIYFQGTGAADDSGLPNDRFFAVRPEGSVSTLKIQRTERGDSAVYLCASSLGEANVLTFGAGSRLTVL.

The rearrangement links TRBV6-1 to TRBJ1-5; unclear D gene. The V end lost 6 bases, the J end lost 7 bases, and 10 bases lay between the germline ends. This CDR3 region has 12 residues. Germline V gene data show CDR1 as MNHNS and CDR2 as SASEGT. The CDR3 is CASSRTGQPQHF. The CDR3 DNA reads as TGTGCCAGCAGCCGGACCGGCCAGCCCCAGCATTTT.

The chain joins TRBV6-5 to TRBJ2-7; the D gene is possibly TRBD2 (5 bases). Per germline, CDR1 MNHEY and CDR2 SVGAGI. Deletions cut 6 bases from V and 0 bases from J, with 12 bases between. CDR3 length: 14 amino acids. The CDR3 region is CASRSEGGSYEQYF. CDR3 in DNA: TGTGCCAGCAGGTCAGAAGGAGGCTCCTACGAGCAGTACTTC.

The gene calls are TRBV27 and TRBJ2-7; D unresolved. This CDR3 has 13 residues. Germline V CDR1 and CDR2: MNHEY, SMNVEV (reference sequence). Between the trimmed V and J ends, which lost 0 bases and 4 bases, there was a span of 7 bases. The CDR3 region is CASSLSKGYEQYF. The CDR3 coding sequence is TGTGCCAGCAGTTTATCGAAGGGATACGAGCAGTACTTC.

The V gene is TRBV6-1, the J gene TRBJ1-2; 8 bases match TRBD1. J lost 4 bases, V lost 10 bases, and 8 bases had no gene match. Germline CDR1 and CDR2: MNHNS and SASEGT. The CDR3 sequence is 13 residues long. The DNA of the CDR3 is TGTGCCACTGGGGGGGACAGGAGCTATGGCTACACCTTC. Its translation is CATGGDRSYGYTF.

The rearrangement joins TRBV12-2 to TRBJ2-7. TRBV12-2 is recorded as a pseudogene. The CDR3 runs to 11 residues. DNA for the CDR3: TGTGCAAGTCGCCCCCCTGGAGAGCAGTACTTC. This sequence encodes CASRPPGEQYF.

V is TRBV7-8 and J is TRBJ2-7; D gene unclear. V lost 4 bases and J lost 7, with 8 bases in between. This CDR3 contains 11 residues. From germline, CDR1 is SGHVS and CDR2 FQNEAQ. The CDR3 loop reads CASSSLMEQYF. CDR3 nucleotide sequence: TGTGCCAGCAGCTCCCTAATGGAGCAGTACTTC.

The chain has TRBV19 and TRBJ1-2; D not certain. Deletions cut 3 bases from V and 2 bases from J, with 10 bases between. This CDR3 region has 14 residues. The germline CDR1 and CDR2 sequences are LNHDA and SQIVND (reference sequence). The CDR3 region is CASSIEQRNYGYTF. In DNA form, the CDR3 reads TGTGCCAGTAGTATCGAACAGCGGAACTATGGCTACACCTTC.

This chain uses TRBV28 with TRBJ2-1, with 10 bases identical to TRBD2. Germline CDR1 reads MDHEN; CDR2 reads SYDVKM. The V gene end was trimmed by 6 bases and the J gene end by 4 bases; junction bases not matched to a gene: 12. The CDR3 totals 17 residues. The CDR3 loop reads CASRSLGLAGEYNEQFF. Written as DNA, the CDR3 is TGTGCCAGCAGGTCCCTCGGGCTAGCGGGGGAGTACAATGAGCAGTTCTTC.

This clone has a handful of counts. V usage is TRBV11-3 and J usage is TRBJ2-7, with D tentatively TRBD2 (6 bases). V was trimmed by 5 bases and J by 3 bases, leaving 14 bases between them. Germline V gene sequence: CDR1 SGHNT, CDR2 YENEEA. This CDR3 region has 14 residues. CDR3 DNA sequence: TGTGCCAGCAGCCGTCCCGGGAGCCGCTACGAGCAGTACTTC. Protein sequence: CASSRPGSRYEQYF. The whole variable domain, remainder taken from reference TRBV11-3 and TRBJ2-7, is EAGVVQSPRYKIIEKKQPVAFWCNPISGHNTLYWYLQNLGQGPELLIRYENEEAVDDSQLPKDRFSAERLKGVDSTLKIQPAELGDSAVYLCASSRPGSRYEQYFGPGTRLTVT.

The CDR3 reads CASSASGTMNTEAFF. The DNA of the CDR3 is TGTGCCAGCAGCGCGTCCGGGACCATGAACACTGAAGCTTTCTTT. This rearrangement joins TRBV11-1 to TRBJ1-1, with D possibly TRBD1 on 5 matching bases. Germline values: CDR1 SGHAT, CDR2 FQDESV (reference sequence). V was trimmed by 5 bases and J by 0 bases, leaving 13 bases between them. The CDR3 consists of 15 residues.

The chain uses TRBV29-1 and TRBJ1-2, with no clear D. Germline assignment: CDR1 SQVTM and CDR2 ANQGSEA. Trimming removed 1 base from V and 4 bases from J, with 13 bases in between. There are 14 residues in the CDR3. For the CDR3, the DNA is TGCAGCGTTGAAGTTTTGGGAAGCATCTATGGCTACACCTTC. This encodes CSVEVLGSIYGYTF.

Only one count was recorded for this clone. The chain is built from TRBV27 and TRBJ1-6, with D possibly being TRBD1 (6 bases). With 2 bases removed from V and 7 bases from J, the gap between germline ends came to 12 bases. Germline CDR1 reads MNHEY; CDR2 reads SMNVEV (reference sequence). This CDR3 is 15 amino acids long. DNA of the CDR3: TGTGCCAGCAGTTTAGGGACAAGGGGGAATTCACCCCTCCACTTT. This sequence encodes CASSLGTRGNSPLHF.

The chain joins TRBV5-1 to TRBJ2-1, with 9 positions matching TRBD2. The CDR3 runs 15 residues. The trim removed 1 base at V and 9 bases at J, leaving 8 bases unmatched. In germline, CDR1 is SGHRS, CDR2 YFSETQ. The CDR3 DNA reads TGCGCCAGCAGCTTGTCACTAGCGGGTAATTCTGAGCAGTTCTTC. Encoded protein: CASSLSLAGNSEQFF.

The genes are TRBV27 and TRBJ2-2; 9 bases match TRBD2. Per the germline V gene, CDR1 is MNHEY and CDR2 is SMNVEV (reference sequence). The CDR3 covers 14 residues. Germline trimming cut 5 bases from V and 6 bases from J; bases unmatched to any gene: 4. The CDR3 DNA is TGTGCCAGCAGTATACTAGCGGGTGCCGGGGAGCTGTTTTTT. Its protein product is CASSILAGAGELFF.

The chain is built from TRBV5-1 and TRBJ2-5; weak D call: TRBD2 (5 bases). Trimming removed 5 bases from V and 5 bases from J, with 22 bases in between. The CDR3 contains 16 residues. Germline CDR1 SGHRS, CDR2 YFSETQ. Here the CDR3 reads CASRSPPGSPMETQYF. The CDR3 region has the DNA TGCGCCAGCAGGTCCCCCCCGGGGAGCCCCATGGAGACCCAGTACTTC. Supplemented by reference TRBV5-1 and TRBJ2-5, the full variable domain reads KAGVTQTPRYLIKTRGQQVTLSCSPISGHRSVSWYQQTPGQGLQFLFEYFSETQRNKGNFPGRFSGRQFSNSRSEMNVSTLELGDSALYLCASRSPPGSPMETQYFGPGTRLLVL.

Comment on this clone: Other DNA variants within this sample encode the same CDR3. The J gene is TRBJ2-3, the V gene TRBV6-5; D possibly corresponds to TRBD1 (5 bases). There are 14 residues in the CDR3. The germline V and J ends were trimmed by 9 bases and 2 bases, with 15 bases remaining between them. Looked up from germline, CDR1 is MNHEY and CDR2 is SVGAGI. The CDR3 DNA reads as TGTGCCAGTAGATCAGGGTATACCACAGATACGCAGTATTTT. Translating gives CASRSGYTTDTQYF.

The chain uses TRBV5-5 and TRBJ1-4; 7 bases map to TRBD1. CDR1 and CDR2 (germline): SGHKS, YYEKEE (reference sequence). The V and J ends lost 2 bases and 2 bases, in that order; junction bases with no gene match: 6. The CDR3 extends over 16 amino acids. Written as DNA, the CDR3 is TGTGCCAGCAGCTTTCAGGGGGGAATCACTAATGAAAAACTGTTTTTT. It is translated as CASSFQGGITNEKLFF.

This clone was detected only a few times. The chain is built from TRBV5-1 and TRBJ2-1; TRBD2 matches 7 bases. CDR3 size: 14 residues. V trimming: 0 bases; J trimming: 6 bases; junction bases outside the gene matches: 3. Germline-derived CDR1 and CDR2 are SGHRS and YFSETQ. CDR3: CASSLVGGSNEQFF. The CDR3 region has the DNA TGCGCCAGCAGCTTGGTCGGCGGGAGCAATGAGCAGTTCTTC.

The genes are TRBV6-6 and TRBJ2-2; 13 bases agree with TRBD2. Germline V CDR1 and CDR2: MNHNY, SVGAGI (reference sequence). Trimming took 5 bases from V and 4 from J; bases not matched to a gene: 4. The CDR3 consists of 16 residues. DNA of the CDR3: TGTGCCAGCAGTCATCGGACTAGCGGGGGCACCGGGGAGCTGTTTTTT. This gives the protein CASSHRTSGGTGELFF.

The J gene is TRBJ1-1, the V gene TRBV5-6; no reliable D call. This CDR3 spans 14 amino acids. V was shortened by 0 bases and J by 1 base, with 7 bases between the two germline ends. Per germline, CDR1 SGHDT and CDR2 YYEEEE. CDR3 amino acids: CASSLAPGNTEAFF. CDR3 DNA: TGTGCCAGCAGCTTGGCACCGGGGAACACTGAAGCTTTCTTT.

The V gene is TRBV5-8, the J gene TRBJ1-5; perhaps TRBD1 as D (5 bases). The CDR3 totals 19 residues. The germline V and J ends were trimmed by 3 bases and 5 bases, with 27 bases remaining between them. Germline CDR1 and CDR2: SGHTS and YDEGEE. This chain's CDR3 is CASSSVGAYGPGGHQPQHF. CDR3 coding DNA: TGTGCCAGCAGCTCGGTTGGGGCTTACGGCCCTGGGGGTCATCAGCCCCAGCATTTT.